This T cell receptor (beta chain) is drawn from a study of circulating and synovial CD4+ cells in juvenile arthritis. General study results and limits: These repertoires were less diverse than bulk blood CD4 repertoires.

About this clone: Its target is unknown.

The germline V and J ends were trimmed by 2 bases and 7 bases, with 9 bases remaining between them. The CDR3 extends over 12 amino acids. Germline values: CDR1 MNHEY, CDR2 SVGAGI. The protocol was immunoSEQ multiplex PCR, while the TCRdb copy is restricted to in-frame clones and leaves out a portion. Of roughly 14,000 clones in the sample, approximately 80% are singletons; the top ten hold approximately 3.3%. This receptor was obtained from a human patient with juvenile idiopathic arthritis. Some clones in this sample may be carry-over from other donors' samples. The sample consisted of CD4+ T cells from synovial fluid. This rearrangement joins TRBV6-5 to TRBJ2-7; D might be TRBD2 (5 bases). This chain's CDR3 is CASSYRTGEQYF. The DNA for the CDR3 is TGTGCCAGCAGTTACCGGACGGGGGAGCAGTACTTC.